The clone carrying this TCR beta chain has at least ten counts. Its antigen is as yet unknown. The time point denotes: pre-sensitization, week 0. Treatment meaning: therapeutic diphenylcyclopropenone sensitization with weekly scalp DPC. Donation of samples came from alopecia patients who were 18 to 70 years old and suitable for DPC. The data originate from a study of human T cells and chemical hapten exposure. Background on the study: Each week of the approximately 25-week study, patients had diphenylcyclopropenone applied to the scalp.

Overall study findings and caveats: The number of TCRs over 1 in 1000 frequency stayed unchanged after DPC. Expanded TCRs created a significantly greater count of big CDR3 similarity clusters than controls did.

Via MiXCR, TCRdb re-called the RACE reads, giving one row per CDR3 protein. The table has 350,000 to 450,000 distinct CDR3 sequences, roughly 4.6% seen once. From germline, CDR1 is DFQATT and CDR2 SNEGSKA (reference sequence). The V gene lost 1 base and the J gene lost 2 bases, with 9 bases spanning the gap. The CDR3 covers 13 residues. The sequencing here drew on whole blood, taken in connection with sensitization to the hapten diphenylcyclopropenone (DPC). This TCR was recovered from a woman aged 45-65 years with alopecia areata. Some clones in this sample may be carry-over from other donors' samples. V usage is TRBV20-1 and J usage is TRBJ2-7, with D perhaps matching TRBD1 (5 bases). The DNA for the CDR3 is TGCAGTGCTAGAGGCACAGGTACCTACGAGCAGTACTTC. The encoded protein is CSARGTGTYEQYF.